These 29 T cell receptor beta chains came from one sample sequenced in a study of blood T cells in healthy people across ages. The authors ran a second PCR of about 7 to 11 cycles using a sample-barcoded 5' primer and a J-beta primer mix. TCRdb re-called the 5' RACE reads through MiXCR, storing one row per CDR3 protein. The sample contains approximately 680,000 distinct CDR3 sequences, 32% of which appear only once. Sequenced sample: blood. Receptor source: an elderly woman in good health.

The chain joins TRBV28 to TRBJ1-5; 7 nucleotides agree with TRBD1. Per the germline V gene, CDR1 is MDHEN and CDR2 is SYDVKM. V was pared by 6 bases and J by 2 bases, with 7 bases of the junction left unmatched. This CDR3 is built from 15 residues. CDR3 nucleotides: TGTGCCAGCAGCCTACAGGGGACGGGCAATCAGCCCCAGCATTTT. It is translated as CASSLQGTGNQPQHF.

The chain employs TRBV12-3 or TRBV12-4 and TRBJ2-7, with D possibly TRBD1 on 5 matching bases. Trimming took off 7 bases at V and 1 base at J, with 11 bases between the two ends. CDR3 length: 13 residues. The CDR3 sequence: CASKPGMSYEQYF. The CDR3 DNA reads TGTGCCAGCAAACCAGGGATGTCCTACGAGCAGTACTTC.

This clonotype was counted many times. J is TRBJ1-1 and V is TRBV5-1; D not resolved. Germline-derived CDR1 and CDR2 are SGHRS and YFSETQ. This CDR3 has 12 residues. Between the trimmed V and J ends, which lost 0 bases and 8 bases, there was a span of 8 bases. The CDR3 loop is CASSLGSTEAFF. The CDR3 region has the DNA TGCGCCAGCAGCTTGGGCAGTACCGAAGCTTTCTTT.

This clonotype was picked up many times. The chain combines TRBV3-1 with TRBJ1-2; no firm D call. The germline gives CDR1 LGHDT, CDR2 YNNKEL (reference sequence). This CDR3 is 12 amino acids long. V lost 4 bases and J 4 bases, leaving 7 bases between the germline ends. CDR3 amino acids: CASSRRTYGYTF. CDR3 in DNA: TGTGCCAGCAGCCGCCGGACCTATGGCTACACCTTC. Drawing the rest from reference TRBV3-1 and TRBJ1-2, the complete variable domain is DTAVSQTPKYLVTQMGNDKSIKCEQNLGHDTMYWYKQDSKKFLKIMFSYNNKELIINETVPNRFSPKSPDKAHLNLHINSLELGDSAVYFCASSRRTYGYTFGSGTRLTVV.

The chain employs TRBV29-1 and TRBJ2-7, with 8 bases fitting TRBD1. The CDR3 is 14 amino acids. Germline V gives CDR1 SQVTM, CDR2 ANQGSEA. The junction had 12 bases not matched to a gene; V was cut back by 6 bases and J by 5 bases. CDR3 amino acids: CSVARQGSRNEQYF. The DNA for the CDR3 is TGCAGCGTGGCGCGACAGGGGTCTAGGAACGAGCAGTACTTC.

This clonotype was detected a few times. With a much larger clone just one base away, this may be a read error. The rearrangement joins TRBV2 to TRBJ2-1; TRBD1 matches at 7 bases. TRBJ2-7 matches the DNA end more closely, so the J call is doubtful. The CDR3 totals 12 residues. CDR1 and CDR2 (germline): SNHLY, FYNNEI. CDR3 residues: CAVDRDYNEQYF. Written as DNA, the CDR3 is TGTGCCGTAGACAGGGATTACAATGAGCAGTACTTC.

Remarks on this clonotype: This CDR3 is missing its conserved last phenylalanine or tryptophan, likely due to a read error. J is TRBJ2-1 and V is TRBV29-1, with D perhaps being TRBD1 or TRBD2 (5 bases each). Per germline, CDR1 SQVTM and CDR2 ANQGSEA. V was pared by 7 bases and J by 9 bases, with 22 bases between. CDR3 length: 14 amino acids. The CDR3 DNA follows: TGCAGCGCCGCCCAAAGGGCTAGTGGGGGTGAGCAGTTCTTA. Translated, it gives CSAAQRASGGEQFL.

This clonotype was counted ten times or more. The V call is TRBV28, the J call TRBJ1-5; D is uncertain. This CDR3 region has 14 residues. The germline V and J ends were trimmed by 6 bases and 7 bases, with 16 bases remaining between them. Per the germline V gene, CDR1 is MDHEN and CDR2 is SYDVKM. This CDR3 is CASSALRGLQPQHF. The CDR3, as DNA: TGTGCCAGCAGCGCCCTGCGGGGATTACAGCCCCAGCATTTT.

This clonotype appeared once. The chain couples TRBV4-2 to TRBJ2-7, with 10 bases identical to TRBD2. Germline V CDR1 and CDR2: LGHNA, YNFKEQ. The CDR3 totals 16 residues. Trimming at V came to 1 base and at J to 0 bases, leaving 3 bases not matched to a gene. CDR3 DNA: TGTGCCAGCAGCCAAGTTCAGCGGGGGGGCTCCTACGAGCAGTACTTC. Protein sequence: CASSQVQRGGSYEQYF.

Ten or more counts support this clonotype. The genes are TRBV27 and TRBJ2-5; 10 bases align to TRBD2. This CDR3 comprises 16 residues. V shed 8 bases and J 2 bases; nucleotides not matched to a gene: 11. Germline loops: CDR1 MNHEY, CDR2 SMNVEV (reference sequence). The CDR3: CASCEAGGSFQETQYF. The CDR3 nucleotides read TGTGCCAGCTGTGAAGCGGGGGGGAGCTTTCAAGAGACCCAGTACTTC.

As DNA, the CDR3 is TGTGCCTGGGGGTACACCGGGGAGCTGTTTTTT. The encoded protein is CAWGYTGELFF. V gene TRBV30 combines with J gene TRBJ2-2; D gene uncertain. Per germline, CDR1 GTSNPN and CDR2 SVGIG (reference sequence). V lost 5 bases and J lost 3, with 4 bases in between. The CDR3 runs to 11 residues.

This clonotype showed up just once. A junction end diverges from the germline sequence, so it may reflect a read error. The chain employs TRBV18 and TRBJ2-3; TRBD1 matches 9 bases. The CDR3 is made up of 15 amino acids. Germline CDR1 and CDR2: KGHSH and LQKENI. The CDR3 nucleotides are TGTACCAGCTCACCAGGGACAGGGTACACAGATACGCAGTATTTT. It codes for CTSSPGTGYTDTQYF.

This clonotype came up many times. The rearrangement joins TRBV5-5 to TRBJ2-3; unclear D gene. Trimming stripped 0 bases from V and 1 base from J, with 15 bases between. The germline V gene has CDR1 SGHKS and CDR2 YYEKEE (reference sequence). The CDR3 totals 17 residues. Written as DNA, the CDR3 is TGTGCCAGCAGCTTGGATCCCACGGTCCCTGGCACAGATACGCAGTATTTT. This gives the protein CASSLDPTVPGTDTQYF.

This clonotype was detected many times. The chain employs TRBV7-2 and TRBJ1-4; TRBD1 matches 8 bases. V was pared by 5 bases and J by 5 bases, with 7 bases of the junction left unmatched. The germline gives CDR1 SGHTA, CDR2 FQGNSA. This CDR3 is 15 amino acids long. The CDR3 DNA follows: TGTGCCAGCAGCGGGGGGGACAGGAGAAATGAAAAACTGTTTTTT. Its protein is CASSGGDRRNEKLFF.

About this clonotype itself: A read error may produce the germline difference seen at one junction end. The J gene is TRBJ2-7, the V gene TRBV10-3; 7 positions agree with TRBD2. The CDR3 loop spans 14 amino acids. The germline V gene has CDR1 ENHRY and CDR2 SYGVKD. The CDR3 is CAIRESGGGDEQYF. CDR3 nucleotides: TGTGCCATCAGGGAGTCGGGGGGAGGCGATGAGCAGTACTTC.

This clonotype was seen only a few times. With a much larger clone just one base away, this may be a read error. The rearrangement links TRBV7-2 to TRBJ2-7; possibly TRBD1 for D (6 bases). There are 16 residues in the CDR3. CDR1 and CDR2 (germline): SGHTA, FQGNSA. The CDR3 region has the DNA TGTGCCAGCAGCCCGAGGGTCTTGGACAGAGCCTACGGGCAGTACTTC. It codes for CASSPRVLDRAYGQYF.

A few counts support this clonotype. The DNA for the CDR3 is TGTGCCAGCAGTCCCACCCGGGGGACACTGCGTAGCAATCAGCCCCAGCATTTT. Its translation: CASSPTRGTLRSNQPQHF. The rearrangement links TRBV12-3 or TRBV12-4 to TRBJ1-5, with D perhaps matching TRBD1 (6 bases). This CDR3 has 18 amino acids. V was shortened by 5 bases and J by 0 bases, with 20 bases between the two germline ends.

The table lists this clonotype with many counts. CDR3 in DNA: TGTGCCAGCAGCGAGCCTCGGGTTTGGGAGACCCAGTACTTC. Protein sequence: CASSEPRVWETQYF. This chain uses TRBV2 with TRBJ2-5; no clear D. Per the germline V gene, CDR1 is SNHLY and CDR2 is FYNNEI. The CDR3 consists of 14 residues. V lost 6 bases to trimming and J lost 5 bases, with 16 bases between them. Using reference TRBV2 and TRBJ2-5 for the parts outside the CDR3, the full variable domain is EPEVTQTPSHQVTQMGQEVILRCVPISNHLYFYWYRQILGQKVEFLVSFYNNEISEKSEIFDDQFSVERPDGSNFTLKIRSTKLEDSAMYFCASSEPRVWETQYFGPGTRLLVL.

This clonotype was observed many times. CDR3 amino acids: CASSDTGPTNEKLFF. The CDR3 DNA reads TGTGCCAGCAGTGACACCGGACCGACTAATGAAAAACTGTTTTTT. The chain couples TRBV25-1 to TRBJ1-4, with unresolved D. The CDR3 is made up of 15 amino acids. V shed 3 bases and J shed 2 bases, with 10 bases lying between them. The germline V gene encodes CDR1 MGHDK and CDR2 SYGVNS.

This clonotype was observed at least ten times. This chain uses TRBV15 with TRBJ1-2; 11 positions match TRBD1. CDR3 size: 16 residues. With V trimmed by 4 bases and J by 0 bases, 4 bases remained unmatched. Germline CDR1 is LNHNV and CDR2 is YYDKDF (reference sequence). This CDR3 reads CATSIGQGAANYGYTF. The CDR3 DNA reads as TGTGCCACCAGCATCGGACAGGGGGCTGCTAACTATGGCTACACCTTC.

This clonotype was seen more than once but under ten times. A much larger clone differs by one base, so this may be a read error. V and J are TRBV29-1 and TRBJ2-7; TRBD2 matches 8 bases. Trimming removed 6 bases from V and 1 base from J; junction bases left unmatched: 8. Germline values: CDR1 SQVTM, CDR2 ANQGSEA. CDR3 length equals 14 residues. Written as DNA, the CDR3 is TGCAGCGTCGCTCCTAGCGGGTTATCCTACGAGCAGTACTTC. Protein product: CSVAPSGLSYEQYF.

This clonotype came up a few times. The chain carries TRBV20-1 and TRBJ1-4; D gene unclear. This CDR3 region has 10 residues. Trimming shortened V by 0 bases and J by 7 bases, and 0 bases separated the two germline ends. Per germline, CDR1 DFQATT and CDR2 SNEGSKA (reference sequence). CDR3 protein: CSARDEKLFF. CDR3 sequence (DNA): TGCAGTGCTAGAGATGAAAAACTGTTTTTT.

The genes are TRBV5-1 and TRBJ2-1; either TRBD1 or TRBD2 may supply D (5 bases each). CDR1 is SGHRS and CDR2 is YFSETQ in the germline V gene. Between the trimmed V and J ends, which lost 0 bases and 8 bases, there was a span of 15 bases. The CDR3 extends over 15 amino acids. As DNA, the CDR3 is TGCGCCAGCAGCTTGGGTCGATCCGGGGCCCATGAGCAGTTCTTC. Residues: CASSLGRSGAHEQFF.

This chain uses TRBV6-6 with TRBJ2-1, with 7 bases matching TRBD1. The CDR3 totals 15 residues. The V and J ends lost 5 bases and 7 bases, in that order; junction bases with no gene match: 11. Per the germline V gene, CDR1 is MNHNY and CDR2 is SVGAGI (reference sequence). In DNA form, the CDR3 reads TGTGCCAGCAGTATGACAGGGTCTAATAGAAATGAGCAGTTCTTC. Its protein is CASSMTGSNRNEQFF.

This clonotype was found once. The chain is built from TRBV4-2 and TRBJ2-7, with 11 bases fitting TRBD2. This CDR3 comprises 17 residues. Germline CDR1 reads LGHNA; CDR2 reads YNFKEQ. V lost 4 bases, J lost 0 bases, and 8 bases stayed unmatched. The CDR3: CASSRLPGTSGSYEQYF. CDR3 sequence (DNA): TGTGCCAGCAGCCGACTTCCCGGGACTAGCGGCTCCTACGAGCAGTACTTC.

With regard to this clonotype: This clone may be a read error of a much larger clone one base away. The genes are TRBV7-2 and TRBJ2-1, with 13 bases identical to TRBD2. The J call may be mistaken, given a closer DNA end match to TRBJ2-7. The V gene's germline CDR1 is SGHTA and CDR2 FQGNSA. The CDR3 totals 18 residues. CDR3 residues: CASTWGLAGPNSYNEQYF. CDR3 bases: TGTGCCAGCACCTGGGGACTAGCGGGGCCCAACTCCTACAATGAGCAGTACTTC.

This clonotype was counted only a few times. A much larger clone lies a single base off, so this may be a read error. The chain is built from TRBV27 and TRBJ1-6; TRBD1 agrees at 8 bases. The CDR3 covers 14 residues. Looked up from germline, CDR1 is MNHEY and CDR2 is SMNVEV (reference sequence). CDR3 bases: TGTGCCAGCAACGACAGGGGCTTCAATTCATCCCTCCACTTT. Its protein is CASNDRGFNSSLHF.

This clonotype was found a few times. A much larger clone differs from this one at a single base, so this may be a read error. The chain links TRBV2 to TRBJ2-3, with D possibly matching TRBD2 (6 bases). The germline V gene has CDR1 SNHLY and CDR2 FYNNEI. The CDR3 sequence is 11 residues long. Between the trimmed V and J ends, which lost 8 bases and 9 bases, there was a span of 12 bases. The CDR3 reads CASGGSVTQYF. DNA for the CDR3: TGTGCCAGCGGAGGGAGCGTCACGCAGTATTTT.

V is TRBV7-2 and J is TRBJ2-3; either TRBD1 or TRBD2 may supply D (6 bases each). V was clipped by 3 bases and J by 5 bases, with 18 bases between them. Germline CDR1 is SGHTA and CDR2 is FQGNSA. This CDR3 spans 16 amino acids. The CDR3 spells CASSFLGGGPGDTQYF. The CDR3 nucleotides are TGTGCCAGCAGCTTCTTAGGAGGGGGGCCGGGAGATACGCAGTATTTT.